The 30 T cell receptor beta chains listed next were all sequenced from one sample in a study of T cell responses to AZD1222 COVID-19 vaccine. Assay used: immunoSEQ multiplex PCR; TCRdb lists only in-frame clones, some missing. The sample records tens of thousands of clones, about 90% being singletons. This specimen consisted of peripheral blood, obtained on day 0 of AZD1222 vaccination. Source of these receptors: an adult in good health.

The rearrangement joins TRBV6-2 or TRBV6-3 to TRBJ2-3; D gene uncertain. Trimming cost V 2 bases and J 5 bases, with 8 bases left between them. Germline lookup yields CDR1 MNHEY and CDR2 SVGEGT. This CDR3 region has 13 residues. The CDR3 DNA is TGTGCCAGCAGTTACCCCGTGAAAGATACGCAGTATTTT. It encodes CASSYPVKDTQYF.

This clone has just a few counts. V gene TRBV6-2 or TRBV6-3 combines with J gene TRBJ1-5; 7 positions agree with TRBD1. The CDR3 totals 20 residues. Germline CDR1 reads MNHEY; CDR2 reads SVGEGT. With 3 bases clipped from V and 2 bases from J, the junction kept 19 bases outside the gene matches. CDR3 region: CASSYLGGRGLWSGNQPQHF. The CDR3 DNA reads TGTGCCAGCAGTTATTTGGGAGGTAGGGGGCTGTGGAGCGGCAATCAGCCCCAGCATTTT.

The table lists this clone with a few counts. This chain connects TRBV3-1 (or the pseudogene TRBV3-2) to TRBJ1-3; D is undetermined. CDR1 LGHDT and CDR2 YNNKEL come from the germline V gene (reference sequence). The CDR3 consists of 16 residues. The V end lost 1 base, the J end lost 0 bases, and 10 bases lay between the germline ends. CDR3 residues: CASSQGGRYSGNTIYF. The CDR3 bases are TGTGCCAGCAGCCAAGGCGGCAGATACTCTGGAAACACCATATATTTT.

The V call is TRBV19, the J call TRBJ2-1; D may be TRBD1 (6 bases). This CDR3 spans 15 amino acids. Germline CDR1 LNHDA, CDR2 SQIVND (reference sequence). Trimming left V 5 bases short and J 3 bases short, with 14 bases between. CDR3 in amino acids: CASSGQRPNYNEQFF. CDR3 in DNA: TGTGCCAGTAGTGGACAGCGGCCGAACTACAATGAGCAGTTCTTC.

The V call is TRBV2, the J call TRBJ2-1; D might be TRBD1 (5 bases). The V end lost 1 base, the J end lost 0 bases, and 10 bases lay between the germline ends. This CDR3 is built from 16 residues. Germline V gives CDR1 SNHLY, CDR2 FYNNEI. The CDR3 nucleotides read TGTGCCAGCAGTGAAGGGGGCAGCGTCTCCTACAATGAGCAGTTCTTC. It encodes CASSEGGSVSYNEQFF. Looking up the rest from reference TRBV2 and TRBJ2-1 gives the full variable domain: EPEVTQTPSHQVTQMGQEVILRCVPISNHLYFYWYRQILGQKVEFLVSFYNNEISEKSEIFDDQFSVERPDGSNFTLKIRSTKLEDSAMYFCASSEGGSVSYNEQFFGPGTRLTVL.

This sequence joins TRBV5-6 and TRBJ1-2; 8 nucleotides align to TRBD1. The V gene end was trimmed by 0 bases and the J gene end by 6 bases; junction bases not matched to a gene: 4. The V gene's germline CDR1 is SGHDT and CDR2 YYEEEE. The CDR3 spans 14 residues. The CDR3 DNA is TGTGCCAGCAGCTTGGGGCAGGGGGCGGATGGCTACACCTTC. Encoded protein: CASSLGQGADGYTF.

The chain recombines TRBV5-1 with TRBJ2-1; TRBD2 might be the D (7 bases). The CDR3 spans 16 residues. Per germline, CDR1 SGHRS and CDR2 YFSETQ. Deletions cut 5 bases from V and 9 bases from J, with 24 bases between. For the CDR3, the DNA is TGCGCCAGCAGGAGATCATTCGGGGGGCGGAACAGTGAGCAGTTCTTC. Translation: CASRRSFGGRNSEQFF.

This chain links TRBV6-5 with TRBJ2-2; TRBD1 agrees at 7 bases. Trimming took 6 bases from V and 2 from J; bases not matched to a gene: 6. The CDR3 is 15 residues long. Germline V gives CDR1 MNHEY, CDR2 SVGAGI. CDR3 amino acids: CASRPGTANTGELFF. The DNA of the CDR3 is TGTGCCAGCAGACCCGGGACAGCCAACACCGGGGAGCTGTTTTTT.

The V and J genes are TRBV7-8 and TRBJ2-1; 8 bases are shared with TRBD1. V was clipped by 0 bases and J by 6 bases; unmatched bases: 7. Germline CDR1 and CDR2: SGHVS and FQNEAQ. The CDR3 loop spans 16 amino acids. The CDR3 here is CASSLALWDRTNEQFF. The CDR3 DNA follows: TGTGCCAGCAGCTTAGCGCTTTGGGACAGGACCAATGAGCAGTTCTTC.

The CDR3 loop is CASWSGQHYGYTF. The DNA for the CDR3 is TGTGCCAGCTGGTCGGGACAGCACTATGGCTACACCTTC. J is TRBJ1-2 and V is TRBV12-3 or TRBV12-4; 7 bases fit TRBD1. V shed 8 bases and J 3 bases; nucleotides not matched to a gene: 6. This CDR3 has 13 amino acids.

The chain couples TRBV7-7 to TRBJ2-1; D might be TRBD1 or TRBD2, each matching 7 bases. V shed 3 bases and J shed 7 bases, with 13 bases lying between them. Germline CDR1 SSHAT, CDR2 FNYEAQ (reference sequence). The CDR3 contains 14 residues. The CDR3 loop reads CASSFGTAGNEQFF. The DNA for the CDR3 is TGTGCCAGCAGCTTTGGGACAGCGGGAAATGAGCAGTTCTTC.

Concerning this clone itself: Other nucleotide sequences from this sample produce the same CDR3. The genes are TRBV5-4 and TRBJ1-5; D unresolved. From germline, CDR1 is SGHNT and CDR2 YYREEE (reference sequence). CDR3 length: 12 residues. V was trimmed by 0 bases and J by 3 bases, leaving 1 base between them. CDR3 residues: CASSLDNQPQHF. The CDR3 DNA sequence: TGTGCCAGCAGCTTGGACAATCAGCCCCAGCATTTT.

The CDR3 protein is CASSESRGNQPQHF. The DNA for the CDR3 is TGTGCCAGCAGTGAATCCAGGGGCAATCAGCCCCAGCATTTT. The rearrangement joins TRBV2 to TRBJ1-5, with a tentative D call TRBD1 (5 bases). Germline V CDR1 and CDR2: SNHLY, FYNNEI. V lost 2 bases and J 2 bases, leaving 7 bases between the germline ends. The CDR3 spans 14 residues.

V usage is TRBV5-4 and J usage is TRBJ1-6; possible D gene TRBD1, 6 bases. The CDR3 has 15 amino acids. Germline CDR1 and CDR2: SGHNT and YYREEE (reference sequence). Trimming took off 2 bases at V and 10 bases at J, with 16 bases between the two ends. This chain's CDR3 is CASSFAGAEGSPLHF. CDR3 nucleotide sequence: TGTGCCAGCAGCTTTGCAGGGGCGGAAGGGTCACCCCTCCACTTT.

The chain links TRBV7-3 to TRBJ1-2; D is unclear. CDR3 length equals 13 residues. Germline V gene data show CDR1 as SGHTA and CDR2 as FQGTGA. Trimming left V 5 bases short and J 5 bases short, with 12 bases between. CDR3 coding DNA: TGTGCCAGCAGCCCCTTCAAGGATTATGGCTACACCTTC. Encoded protein: CASSPFKDYGYTF. Full variable domain (missing parts from reference TRBV7-3 and TRBJ1-2): GAGVSQTPSNKVTEKGKYVELRCDPISGHTALYWYRQSLGQGPEFLIYFQGTGAADDSGLPNDRFFAVRPEGSVSTLKIQRTERGDSAVYLCASSPFKDYGYTFGSGTRLTVV.

V is TRBV29-1 and J is TRBJ2-1; TRBD2 agrees at 10 bases. CDR3 size: 14 residues. Trimming cost V 5 bases and J 4 bases; bases outside gene matches: 5. From germline, CDR1 is SQVTM and CDR2 ANQGSEA. The CDR3 coding sequence is TGCAGCGTTTTTGAGCGGGGGGGATACAATGAGCAGTTCTTC. Its translation is CSVFERGGYNEQFF.

This sequence joins TRBV3-1 (or the pseudogene TRBV3-2) and TRBJ1-6; TRBD1 is a possible D gene (5 bases). CDR1 and CDR2 (germline): LGHDT, YNNKEL (reference sequence). CDR3 size: 18 residues. Between the trimmed V and J ends, which lost 0 bases and 0 bases, there was a span of 12 bases. CDR3: CASSQDWRGSSYNSPLHF. In DNA, the CDR3 is TGTGCCAGCAGCCAAGATTGGCGGGGGAGCTCCTATAATTCACCCCTCCACTTT.

This clone was recorded only once. V gene TRBV7-2 combines with J gene TRBJ1-2, with D perhaps TRBD1 (6 bases). Germline V gene lookup returns CDR1 SGHTA and CDR2 FQGNSA. V was clipped by 0 bases and J by 2 bases, with 16 bases between them. The CDR3 is 17 residues long. In nucleotides, the CDR3 is TGTGCCAGCAGCTTAGCACTCAGGGACAAGACGAACTATGGCTACACCTTC. Amino acid sequence: CASSLALRDKTNYGYTF.

This clone was detected once. The chain carries TRBV7-6 and TRBJ2-3, with TRBD2 matching over 7 bases. Germline lookup yields CDR1 SGHVS and CDR2 FNYEAQ. The CDR3 is made up of 14 amino acids. V was clipped by 0 bases and J by 6 bases; unmatched bases: 3. The CDR3 region has the DNA TGTGCCAGCAGCTTAGCGGGGGGAGGGGATACGCAGTATTTT. It specifies CASSLAGGGDTQYF.

The chain has TRBV5-4 and TRBJ2-5; 8 nucleotides line up with TRBD2. With V trimmed by 4 bases and J by 4 bases, 12 bases remained unmatched. The CDR3 covers 16 residues. The germline CDR1 and CDR2 sequences are SGHNT and YYREEE (reference sequence). The CDR3 sequence: CASSLRTSSEGETQYF. In DNA form, the CDR3 reads TGTGCCAGCAGCCTAAGGACTAGCTCCGAGGGAGAGACCCAGTACTTC.

V gene TRBV5-4 combines with J gene TRBJ2-7; the D gene is possibly TRBD1 (6 bases). The V end lost 5 bases, the J end lost 0 bases, and 15 bases lay between the germline ends. CDR3 length: 15 residues. Germline CDR1 SGHNT, CDR2 YYREEE (reference sequence). DNA for the CDR3: TGTGCCAGCAGTTCCGGGACAACCGACTCCTACGAGCAGTACTTC. This sequence encodes CASSSGTTDSYEQYF.

The gene calls are TRBV19 and TRBJ2-5; no definite D call. V was shortened by 1 base and J by 2 bases, with 5 bases between the two germline ends. This CDR3 region has 13 residues. The germline gives CDR1 LNHDA, CDR2 SQIVND (reference sequence). CDR3 amino acids: CASSIGRQETQYF. In nucleotides, the CDR3 is TGTGCCAGTAGTATAGGGCGGCAAGAGACCCAGTACTTC.

The CDR3 DNA reads TGTGCCAGCAGTTTTCAGGGAAAGGGCGGCTACACCTTC. It codes for CASSFQGKGGYTF. The rearrangement joins TRBV27 to TRBJ1-2; tentatively, D is TRBD1 (5 bases). Trimming stripped 3 bases from V and 8 bases from J, with 13 bases between. The germline gives CDR1 MNHEY, CDR2 SMNVEV (reference sequence). CDR3 length: 13 amino acids.

The rearrangement joins TRBV6-5 to TRBJ2-3; D might be TRBD1 or TRBD2, each matching 5 bases. Germline CDR1 is MNHEY and CDR2 is SVGAGI. The CDR3 length is 15 residues. Trimming took off 0 bases at V and 6 bases at J, with 13 bases between the two ends. The CDR3 reads CASSYSTGPADTQYF. CDR3 DNA: TGTGCCAGCAGTTACTCGACGGGACCCGCCGATACGCAGTATTTT.

V usage is TRBV15 and J usage is TRBJ2-2, with a weak D call TRBD1 (5 bases). The CDR3 is 15 amino acids. Germline V CDR1 and CDR2: LNHNV, YYDKDF (reference sequence). Deletions cut 5 bases from V and 0 bases from J, with 10 bases between. The CDR3, as DNA: TGTGCCACCAGCGAGACAGCATCGAACACCGGGGAGCTGTTTTTT. It yields the protein CATSETASNTGELFF.

This clone was seen a few times. This chain joins TRBV5-1 and TRBJ1-1; TRBD1 might be the D (5 bases). In germline, CDR1 is SGHRS, CDR2 YFSETQ. V was shortened by 0 bases and J by 5 bases, with 14 bases between the two germline ends. CDR3 length: 15 amino acids. CDR3: CASSLVPFSGTEAFF. The CDR3 bases are TGCGCCAGCAGCTTGGTTCCCTTTTCAGGGACTGAAGCTTTCTTT.

The rearrangement links TRBV10-2 to TRBJ1-1; TRBD1 aligns across 7 bases. The ends lost 8 bases at V and 6 bases at J; junction bases unmatched: 9. CDR3 length equals 13 residues. CDR1 WSHSY and CDR2 SAAADI come from the germline V gene. CDR3 nucleotides: TGCGCCAGCGTTACAGGGGATTTGGCTGAAGCTTTCTTT. Its translation is CASVTGDLAEAFF.

J is TRBJ1-2 and V is TRBV19, with 9 bases that match TRBD1. CDR1 LNHDA and CDR2 SQIVND come from the germline V gene (reference sequence). The CDR3 consists of 14 residues. V shed 6 bases and J 3 bases; nucleotides not matched to a gene: 5. The CDR3 nucleotides read TGTGCCAGTAGGACAGGGGGTCCCTACTATGGCTACACCTTC. Translating gives CASRTGGPYYGYTF.

The J gene is TRBJ2-2, the V gene TRBV19, with 9 positions matching TRBD1. V trimming: 7 bases; J trimming: 3 bases; junction bases outside the gene matches: 6. The length of the CDR3 is 15 residues. Germline CDR1 reads LNHDA; CDR2 reads SQIVND (reference sequence). DNA of the CDR3: TGTGCCAGTAAAACAGGGGGCGCGCACACCGGGGAGCTGTTTTTT. Amino acid sequence: CASKTGGAHTGELFF.

The chain is built from TRBV19 and TRBJ2-7; D remains ambiguous. The CDR3 extends over 14 amino acids. V lost 1 base, J lost 4 bases, and 11 bases lay in between. Germline V gene sequence: CDR1 LNHDA, CDR2 SQIVND (reference sequence). The DNA for the CDR3 is TGTGCCAGTAGTATAGGAAGTGAAGGGTACGAGCAGTACTTC. As protein: CASSIGSEGYEQYF.